This T cell receptor (beta chain) is from a study of T cells after yellow fever vaccination. 5'RACE template switching produced TCR cDNA carrying a universal primer site and UMIs. TCRdb ran MiXCR on the 5' RACE reads and lists one entry per CDR3 protein. This sample has around 330,000 distinct CDR3 sequences; 3% to 4.5% occur once, and the top ten carry less than 25%. Trimming left V 2 bases short and J 5 bases short, with 10 bases between. Per germline, CDR1 SGHRS and CDR2 YFSETQ. This CDR3 spans 13 amino acids. This clonotype was seen at least ten times. The antigen is undetermined. Study results and limitations: FACS-sorted repertoires could harbor abundant contaminating bulk-population clonotypes. Weaker overall, the secondary response nonetheless peaked faster (day 5 versus 15).

The receptor's source is a man aged 18-30 years who received the YFV17D yellow fever vaccine. V is TRBV5-1 and J is TRBJ1-1; D call uncertain. The source material was PBMCs, sampled on the day of the yellow fever booster vaccination. CDR3 residues: CASSFRHGTEAFF. CDR3 nucleotide sequence: TGCGCCAGCAGCTTCCGTCATGGGACTGAAGCTTTCTTT. Together with reference TRBV5-1 and TRBJ1-1, the CDR3 gives the full variable domain: KAGVTQTPRYLIKTRGQQVTLSCSPISGHRSVSWYQQTPGQGLQFLFEYFSETQRNKGNFPGRFSGRQFSNSRSEMNVSTLELGDSALYLCASSFRHGTEAFFGQGTRLTVV.